The rows below give T cell receptor beta chains drawn from one sample of a study of tumor-infiltrating lymphocytes in oesophageal squamous cell carcinoma. TCRdb used MiXCR to reprocess the PCR reads, holding one entry per CDR3 protein. The data hold approximately 17,000 distinct CDR3 sequences, with around 40% observed a single time. The sample was blood. The receptors derive from a female donor with esophageal squamous cell carcinoma. The CDR3 runs from the conserved cysteine through the conserved F or W. The D gene is left open where the match is weak. Part of the rows lack a size; the others show once, few, many or a class for expanded clones.

>NA|NA|TRBJ1-5|TRBV19
TGTGCCAGTAGGACGGACGCCGACTATAGCAATCAGCCCCAGCATTTT
CASRTDADYSNQPQHF
>NA|many|TRBJ2-7|TRBV6-4
TGTGCCAGCAGAAGCTCCTACAATGAGCAGTACTTC
CASRSSYNEQYF
>NA|NA|TRBJ1-3|TRBV6-6
TGTGCCAGCAGTTACTCTCGGATCTCTGGAAACACCATATATTTT
CASSYSRISGNTIYF
>NA|NA|TRBJ2-5|TRBV12-3/TRBV12-4
TGTGCCAGCACCTTTGAAGGGGGTTGGGGGACCCAGTACTTC
CASTFEGGWGTQYF
>NA|many|TRBJ1-5|TRBV28
TGTGCCAGCAGCCAAGCACATCAGCCCCAGCATTTT
CASSQAHQPQHF
>NA|many|TRBJ2-3|TRBV5-5
TGTGCCAGCAGAAGAAGCCTAGGCGCTGGCACAGATACGCAGTATTTT
CASRRSLGAGTDTQYF
>TRBD1|NA|TRBJ2-7|TRBV7-6
TGTGCCAGCAGCTCAGGGACAGGGAGCTCCTACGAGCAGTACTTC
CASSSGTGSSYEQYF
>NA|few|TRBJ2-6|TRBV7-8
TGTGCCAGCAGCTTAGTTTGGGGATACTCCCCCTCTGGGGCCAACGTCCTGACTTTC
CASSLVWGYSPSGANVLTF
>TRBD2|many|TRBJ2-1|TRBV6-1
TGTGCCAGCTCCGGGGGGGCCGATAATGAGCAGTTCTTC
CASSGGADNEQFF
>TRBD1|few|TRBJ2-7|TRBV6-4
TGTGCCAGCAGTGGGGGACAGGGTTCCTACAATGAGCAGTACTTC
CASSGGQGSYNEQYF
>TRBD1|NA|TRBJ2-7|TRBV12-3/TRBV12-4
TGTGCCAGCAGCTTTGGGACAGCCTCCACCCCAGGGCAGTACTTC
CASSFGTASTPGQYF
>TRBD1|NA|TRBJ2-1|TRBV7-2
TGTGCCAGCAGCCGGGACAGGGTCAATGAGCAGTTCTTC
CASSRDRVNEQFF
>NA|NA|TRBJ2-5|TRBV7-6
TGTGCCAGCAGCTTAGTTAGTCCCAGGGGTAAAGAGACCCAGTACTTC
CASSLVSPRGKETQYF
>TRBD2|NA|TRBJ2-7|TRBV7-2
TGTGCCAGCAGCCAACAAAGCGGGAGCTCATACGAGCAGTACTTC
CASSQQSGSSYEQYF
>NA|NA|TRBJ2-1|TRBV5-1
TGCGCCAGCAGCTTGGAGGTCGCTGCGATAGGTGAGCAGTTCTTC
CASSLEVAAIGEQFF
>TRBD2|many|TRBJ2-1|TRBV7-8
TGTGCCAGCAGCGGCTGGACTAGCCATACCACAGATACGCAGTTCTTC
CASSGWTSHTTDTQFF
>NA|NA|TRBJ2-3|TRBV12-3/TRBV12-4
TGTGCCAGCAGTTTAGGGGTTCTTAGCTACGAGCAGTACTTT
CASSLGVLSYEQYF
>NA|many|TRBJ1-1|TRBV24-1
TGTGCCACCAGTGATCTGAGGGAGACTGAAGCTTTCTTT
CATSDLRETEAFF
>TRBD2|few|TRBJ2-2|TRBV7-2
TGTGCCAGCAGCCCGGGACTAGCGGAGGGGTCTAGCACCGGGGAGCTGTTTTTT
CASSPGLAEGSSTGELFF
>NA|NA|TRBJ2-5|TRBV7-9
TGTGCCAGCAGTTCAGTGCGGCAAGAGACCCAGTACTTC
CASSSVRQETQYF
>TRBD1|once|TRBJ1-2|TRBV6-5
TGTGCCAGCAGCCGGGGGACAGAAAACTATGGCTACACCTTC
CASSRGTENYGYTF
>NA|NA|TRBJ2-5|TRBV7-2
TGTGCCAGCAGCTTAACGCGGCAAGAGACCCAGTACTTC
CASSLTRQETQYF
>NA|NA|TRBJ2-3|TRBV11-2
TGTGCCAGCAGCTTATATCACAGGTCCACAGATACGCAGTATTTT
CASSLYHRSTDTQYF
>NA|NA|TRBJ2-1|TRBV7-6
TGTGCCAGCAGCCCTACTGTACCCTCCTACAATGAGCAGTTCTTC
CASSPTVPSYNEQFF
>NA|NA|TRBJ1-5|TRBV7-8
TGTGCCAGCAGCTTAGATGGGGGATATAGCAATCAGCCCCAGCATTTT
CASSLDGGYSNQPQHF
>TRBD1|many|TRBJ1-2|TRBV4-1
TGCGCCAGCAGCCAAGAAATGGGACAGGGGGCTGATTATGGCTACACCTTC
CASSQEMGQGADYGYTF
>TRBD1|NA|TRBJ2-5|TRBV7-3
TGTGCCAGCAGTAAGGGGGACAGGGGAGAGACCCAGTACTTC
CASSKGDRGETQYF
>NA|many|TRBJ2-7|TRBV7-2
TGTGCCAGCAGCCGGGACCGTCGTTCCTACAATGAGCAGTACTTC
CASSRDRRSYNEQYF
>NA|medium-sized|TRBJ1-1|TRBV28
TGTGCCAGCAGGGAAAACTCTGAAGCTTTCTTT
CASRENSEAFF
>NA|NA|TRBJ2-7|TRBV7-8
TGTGCCAGCAGCTCCCTCCCCCTAGCAATATTGGAGGAGCAGTACTTC
CASSSLPLAILEEQYF
>NA|NA|TRBJ2-1|TRBV28
TGTGCCAGCAGTTTATTGGATGAGCAGTTCTTC
CASSLLDEQFF
>TRBD1|NA|TRBJ2-5|TRBV7-7
TGTGCTAGCAGCTTAGGGGACAGGGGTTGGGAGACCCAGTACTTC
CASSLGDRGWETQYF
>NA|NA|TRBJ2-7|TRBV19
TGTGCCAGTAGCCACACAGGGTCCTACGAGCAGTACTTC
CASSHTGSYEQYF
>NA|NA|TRBJ1-1|TRBV12-3/TRBV12-4
TGTGCCAGCAGTTTGGGACATAAGGTCGCTGAAGCTTTCTTT
CASSLGHKVAEAFF
>NA|NA|TRBJ2-5|TRBV5-8
TGTGCCAGCAGCTTGGGACAGACCTATAATTCACCCCTCCACTTC
CASSLGQTYNSPLHF
>NA|NA|TRBJ1-1|TRBV6-1
TGTGCCAGCAGTGAACGCTGGACTGAAGCTTTCTTT
CASSERWTEAFF
>TRBD2|NA|TRBJ2-7|TRBV30
TGTGCCTGGAGCAAATCGAGCGGGGGCTACGAGCAGTACTTC
CAWSKSSGGYEQYF
>TRBD1|many|TRBJ2-2|TRBV19
TGTGCCAGTGTCTTCGGGACAGGGATTGCCGGGGAGCTGTTTTTT
CASVFGTGIAGELFF
>NA|NA|TRBJ2-1|TRBV27
TGTGCCAGCAGTTTATCGCCCGGGGGAGGTGAGCAGTTCTTC
CASSLSPGGGEQFF
>NA|many|TRBJ1-3|TRBV12-3/TRBV12-4
TGTGCCGTGGGAGGCGGGGCAGGGGGAAACACCATATATTTT
CAVGGGAGGNTIYF
>NA|NA|TRBJ2-7|TRBV7-2
TGTGCCAGCAGTTTCAGGGGGGGCGGTGGGTCCTACGAGCAGTACTTC
CASSFRGGGGSYEQYF
>NA|NA|TRBJ2-1|TRBV7-2
TGTGCCACTAAGGCAGGGATCTACAATGAGCAGTTCTTC
CATKAGIYNEQFF
>NA|medium-sized|TRBJ2-2|TRBV7-2
TGTGCCAGCAGCTTGACCGGGACACTGAACACCGGGGAGCTGTTTTTT
CASSLTGTLNTGELFF
>NA|NA|TRBJ1-1|TRBV18
TGTGCCAGCTCAATCGAAAAAAGGACCACTGAAGCTTTCTTT
CASSIEKRTTEAFF
>NA|many|TRBJ1-5|TRBV6-1
TGTGCCAGCAGTTATGGGGGTATGAGCAATCAGCCCCAGCATTTT
CASSYGGMSNQPQHF
>TRBD2|many|TRBJ2-5|TRBV6-5
TGTGCCAGCAGTTACTCTAGCGGGATGGGATACAATGAGCAGTACTTC
CASSYSSGMGYNEQYF
>TRBD2|NA|TRBJ2-4|TRBV7-6
TGTGCCAGCAGCCCAGGACGGAGACTAGCGGGAGGGCCATCTATTGGTGAGCAGTACTTC
CASSPGRRLAGGPSIGEQYF
>TRBD1|many|TRBJ2-1|TRBV11-2
TGTGCCAGCAGTCCGAGGACAGGGTTCGGCTACAATGAGCAGTTCTTC
CASSPRTGFGYNEQFF
>NA|NA|TRBJ1-6|TRBV11-2
TGTGCCAGCAGCCCAGCGCGGGCCCCGGGCTACGAGCAGTACTTT
CASSPARAPGYEQYF
>NA|NA|TRBJ1-5|TRBV7-6
TGTGCCAGCAGCTTACCGGTGGGATATTATCAGCCCCAGCATTTT
CASSLPVGYYQPQHF
>NA|NA|TRBJ1-6|TRBV7-2
TGTGCCAGCAGCTTAAATATCGGGGCCATTTACGAGCAGTACTTT
CASSLNIGAIYEQYF
>TRBD2|NA|TRBJ2-7|TRBV4-2
TGTGCCAGCAGCCAAGTGGGACTAGCGGGATCCTACGAGCAGTACTTC
CASSQVGLAGSYEQYF
>NA|many|TRBJ2-7|TRBV6-1
TGTGCCAGCAGTAAACCGCCTCTAGCGCCACGCTCCTACGAGCAGTACTTC
CASSKPPLAPRSYEQYF